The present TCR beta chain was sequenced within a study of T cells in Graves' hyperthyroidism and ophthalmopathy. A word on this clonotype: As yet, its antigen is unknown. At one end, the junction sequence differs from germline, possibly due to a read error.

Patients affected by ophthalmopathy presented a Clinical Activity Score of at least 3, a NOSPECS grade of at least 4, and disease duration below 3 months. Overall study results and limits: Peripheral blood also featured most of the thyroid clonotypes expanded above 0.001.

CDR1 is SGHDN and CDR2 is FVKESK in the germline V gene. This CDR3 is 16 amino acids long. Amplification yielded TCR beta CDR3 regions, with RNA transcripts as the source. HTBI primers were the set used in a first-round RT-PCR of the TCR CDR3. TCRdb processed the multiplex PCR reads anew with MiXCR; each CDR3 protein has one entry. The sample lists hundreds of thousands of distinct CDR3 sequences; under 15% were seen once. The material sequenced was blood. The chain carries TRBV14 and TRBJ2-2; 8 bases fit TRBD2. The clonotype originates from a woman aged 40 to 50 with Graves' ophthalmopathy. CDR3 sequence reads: CASSLAGRGNTGKLFF. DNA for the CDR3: TGTGCCAGCAGCTTAGCGGGACGGGGGAACACCGGGAAGCTGTTTTTT. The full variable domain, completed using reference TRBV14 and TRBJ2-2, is EAGVTQFPSHSVIEKGQTVTLRCDPISGHDNLYWYRRVMGKEIKFLLHFVKESKQDESGMPNNRFLAERTGGTYSTLKVQPAELEDSGVYFCASSLAGRGNTGKLFFGEGSRLTVL.